The next 24 T cell receptor beta chains were all read from a single sample in a study of blood T cell repertoires in COVID-19. Profiling relied on immunoSEQ multiplex PCR, and the TCRdb table lists in-frame clones only, not all of them. The table shows 97,000 or so clones, with roughly 90% occurring only once. Sequencing input: peripheral blood. These receptors originate from a woman between 45 and 60 years old with COVID-19, enrolled during active disease.

The chain uses TRBV4-1 and TRBJ2-4; D is perhaps TRBD2 (6 bases). Between the trimmed V and J ends, which lost 3 bases and 6 bases, there was a span of 18 bases. The CDR3 has 16 residues. Germline V gives CDR1 MGHRA, CDR2 YSYEKL. This chain's CDR3 is CASSHPSTSSGNIQYF. The CDR3 nucleotides read TGCGCCAGCAGCCATCCCTCGACTAGTTCGGGAAACATTCAGTACTTC.

V gene TRBV5-6 combines with J gene TRBJ2-1, with TRBD1 matching 10 bases. The CDR3 covers 14 residues. V lost 2 bases, J lost 7 bases, and 3 bases stayed unmatched. Germline V lookup: CDR1 SGHDT, CDR2 YYEEEE. The CDR3 nucleotides are TGTGCCAGCAGCTTAGGACAGGGGGGGAATGAGCAGTTCTTC. Translated: CASSLGQGGNEQFF.

CDR3: CASSEALGGEQFF. CDR3 nucleotide sequence: TGTGCCAGCAGTGAAGCGCTTGGAGGGGAGCAGTTCTTC. The genes are TRBV2 and TRBJ2-1, with a weak D call TRBD2 (6 bases). The germline CDR1 and CDR2 sequences are SNHLY and FYNNEI. The CDR3 extends over 13 amino acids. V was clipped by 0 bases and J by 10 bases, with 10 bases between them.

This rearrangement joins TRBV4-1 to TRBJ1-2; 7 bases match TRBD1. With 0 bases clipped from V and 8 bases from J, the junction kept 9 bases outside the gene matches. CDR1 and CDR2 (germline): MGHRA, YSYEKL. The CDR3 totals 15 residues. The chain's CDR3 is CASSQDETGLTGYTF. The CDR3 coding sequence is TGCGCCAGCAGCCAAGATGAGACAGGGTTGACGGGCTACACCTTC.

V and J are TRBV5-4 and TRBJ2-1; perhaps TRBD1 as D (5 bases). Germline-derived CDR1 and CDR2 are SGHNT and YYREEE (reference sequence). The V and J ends lost 3 bases and 10 bases respectively, with 14 bases between them. The CDR3 is 13 residues long. CDR3 DNA sequence: TGTGCCAGCAGCTCTTCCGGCAGGGCGGAGCAGTTCTTC. It translates to CASSSSGRAEQFF.

The chain has TRBV4-1 and TRBJ2-5; D unclear. Trimming left V 4 bases short and J 1 base short, with 10 bases between. Germline V gene data show CDR1 as MGHRA and CDR2 as YSYEKL. The CDR3 spans 14 residues. The CDR3: CASSPLDFQETQYF. CDR3 DNA: TGCGCCAGCAGCCCTCTTGACTTCCAAGAGACCCAGTACTTC.

The gene calls are TRBV2 and TRBJ2-5; TRBD2 aligns across 12 bases. The CDR3 length is 22 residues. V gave up 2 bases and J gave up 0 bases; unmatched junction bases: 19. Germline V gene sequence: CDR1 SNHLY, CDR2 FYNNEI. The CDR3 region is CASSESPPFSTGLAGNQETQYF. CDR3 DNA sequence: TGTGCCAGCAGTGAAAGTCCCCCGTTTAGTACAGGACTAGCGGGGAACCAAGAGACCCAGTACTTC.

This chain uses TRBV6-2 or TRBV6-3 with TRBJ2-1, with TRBD2 matching 11 bases. V trimming: 4 bases; J trimming: 6 bases; junction bases outside the gene matches: 5. This CDR3 has 15 residues. Germline V gene sequence: CDR1 MNHEY, CDR2 SVGEGT. Here the CDR3 reads CASSLLAGVGNEQFF. Written as DNA, the CDR3 is TGTGCCAGCAGTTTACTAGCGGGGGTAGGCAATGAGCAGTTCTTC.

This sequence joins TRBV4-3 and TRBJ2-1; TRBD1 might be the D (5 bases). The CDR3 contains 16 residues. CDR1 is LGHNA and CDR2 is YSLEER in the germline V gene. V was cut by 0 bases and J by 7 bases, with 16 bases left in between. CDR3: CASSQEVGARGNEQFF. The CDR3 DNA reads TGCGCCAGCAGCCAAGAGGTTGGGGCCCGAGGAAATGAGCAGTTCTTC.

The chain carries TRBV20-1 and TRBJ2-3; 8 nucleotides line up with TRBD1. The CDR3 has 13 residues. The J segment lost 5 bases and the V segment lost 5 bases, leaving 6 bases of the junction unmatched. Germline V gives CDR1 DFQATT, CDR2 SNEGSKA (reference sequence). The CDR3 reads CSAGGQGGDTQYF. The CDR3 DNA reads as TGCAGTGCTGGTGGACAGGGAGGAGATACGCAGTATTTT.

The chain has TRBV16 and TRBJ1-1, with 7 bases matching TRBD1. Germline CDR1 and CDR2: KGHSY and FQNENV. Trimming removed 3 bases from V and 3 bases from J; junction bases left unmatched: 7. The CDR3 is 15 residues long. In DNA, the CDR3 is TGTGCCAGCAGCCAGCAGACAGGGTACGACACTGAAGCTTTCTTT. Amino acids: CASSQQTGYDTEAFF. Full variable domain (rest looked up from reference TRBV16 and TRBJ1-1): GEEVAQTPKHLVRGEGQKAKLYCAPIKGHSYVFWYQQVLKNEFKFLISFQNENVFDETGMPKERFSAKCLPNSPCSLEIQATKLEDSAVYFCASSQQTGYDTEAFFGQGTRLTVV.

This chain links TRBV12-3 or TRBV12-4 with TRBJ1-3; D call uncertain. V shed 8 bases and J shed 0 bases, with 5 bases lying between them. CDR3 length: 12 residues. CDR3 sequence (DNA): TGTGCCAGCGCGAGCTCTGGAAACACCATATATTTT. This gives the protein CASASSGNTIYF.

The chain couples TRBV7-8 to TRBJ1-2; a weak D match, TRBD1 (5 bases). The V gene lost 0 bases and the J gene lost 3 bases, with 14 bases spanning the gap. The CDR3 extends over 16 amino acids. Per the germline V gene, CDR1 is SGHVS and CDR2 is FQNEAQ. The CDR3 nucleotides read TGTGCCAGCAGCTTAGCTAATTATGGGGCTGACTATGGCTACACCTTC. It codes for CASSLANYGADYGYTF.

The chain links TRBV11-2 to TRBJ1-2, with D possibly matching TRBD1 (6 bases). Trimming removed 4 bases from V and 5 bases from J, with 14 bases in between. The CDR3 has 14 residues. CDR1 is SGHAT, CDR2 FQNNGV, per germline. CDR3 amino acids: CASSSGRTVYGYTF. The CDR3 DNA sequence: TGTGCCAGCAGCTCCGGTCGGACAGTTTATGGCTACACCTTC. The variable domain in full, completed from reference TRBV11-2 and TRBJ1-2, reads EAGVAQSPRYKIIEKRQSVAFWCNPISGHATLYWYQQILGQGPKLLIQFQNNGVVDDSQLPKDRFSAERLKGVDSTLKIQPAKLEDSAVYLCASSSGRTVYGYTFGSGTRLTVV.

The V gene is TRBV10-2, the J gene TRBJ1-6, with D unclear. CDR1 is WSHSY, CDR2 SAAADI, per germline. Deletions cut 3 bases from V and 0 bases from J, with 9 bases between. CDR3 length: 16 residues. DNA for the CDR3: TGCGCCAGCAGTGAAAACAATCCCTCCTATAATTCACCCCTCCACTTT. It specifies CASSENNPSYNSPLHF.

This sequence joins TRBV6-5 and TRBJ2-7; a weak D match, TRBD1 (6 bases). The V gene lost 2 bases and the J gene lost 2 bases, with 10 bases spanning the gap. Germline assignment: CDR1 MNHEY and CDR2 SVGAGI. The CDR3 is made up of 14 amino acids. This chain's CDR3 is CASSYQGFTYEQYF. CDR3 DNA sequence: TGTGCCAGCAGTTACCAGGGGTTTACCTACGAGCAGTACTTC.

In its sample, this clone was seen once. The gene calls are TRBV5-1 and TRBJ2-1, with 9 bases fitting TRBD2. After removal of 4 bases from V and 6 bases from J, the junction contained 8 bases not matched to a gene. CDR3 length: 15 residues. The germline CDR1 and CDR2 sequences are SGHRS and YFSETQ. The CDR3 loop reads CASSPEGLAGNEQFF. CDR3 DNA sequence: TGCGCCAGCAGCCCGGAGGGACTAGCTGGCAATGAGCAGTTCTTC.

V is TRBV27 and J is TRBJ1-2; 9 nucleotides line up with TRBD1. Germline values: CDR1 MNHEY, CDR2 SMNVEV (reference sequence). The CDR3 runs to 15 residues. With V trimmed by 5 bases and J by 6 bases, 10 bases remained unmatched. DNA for the CDR3: TGTGCCAGCAGTCCTACAGGGGGCGACATCAATGGCTACACCTTC. Residues: CASSPTGGDINGYTF.

V gene TRBV5-1 combines with J gene TRBJ2-1, with 11 nucleotides matching TRBD2. Germline V gene lookup returns CDR1 SGHRS and CDR2 YFSETQ. Trimming removed 4 bases from V and 0 bases from J; junction bases left unmatched: 6. The CDR3 is made up of 17 amino acids. CDR3 sequence reads: CASSLSGGASSYNEQFF. The CDR3 bases are TGCGCCAGCAGCCTTAGCGGGGGGGCCAGCTCCTACAATGAGCAGTTCTTC.

The gene calls are TRBV9 and TRBJ1-1; D not resolved. Looked up from germline, CDR1 is SGDLS and CDR2 is YYNGEE. Trimming stripped 0 bases from V and 1 base from J, with 10 bases between. CDR3 size: 15 residues. CDR3 sequence: CASSVASFGNTEAFF. The CDR3 DNA reads as TGTGCCAGCAGCGTAGCGTCTTTCGGGAACACTGAAGCTTTCTTT.

The chain combines TRBV2 with TRBJ1-5, with 7 bases lining up with TRBD1. CDR1 is SNHLY, CDR2 FYNNEI, per germline. The CDR3 length is 15 residues. V dropped 6 bases and J dropped 4; count of bases not matched to a gene: 9. In DNA, the CDR3 is TGTGCCAGCAGGGGAGGACAGGCTGGTAATCAGCCCCAGCATTTT. Its protein product is CASRGGQAGNQPQHF.

This chain links TRBV5-1 with TRBJ2-5, with D perhaps matching TRBD2 (5 bases). This CDR3 comprises 13 residues. V was clipped by 4 bases and J by 5 bases, with 12 bases between them. CDR1 SGHRS and CDR2 YFSETQ come from the germline V gene. As DNA, the CDR3 is TGCGCCAGCAGCGTAACTAGATACGAGACCCAGTACTTC. It codes for CASSVTRYETQYF.

The chain joins TRBV19 to TRBJ1-5, with D maybe TRBD1 (5 bases). Trimming stripped 1 base from V and 3 bases from J, with 10 bases between. Per the germline V gene, CDR1 is LNHDA and CDR2 is SQIVND (reference sequence). This CDR3 is built from 15 residues. The CDR3 coding sequence is TGTGCCAGTAGTATAGGGCAGGGCATCAATCAGCCCCAGCATTTT. Protein: CASSIGQGINQPQHF.

As concerns this clone: The limits of the CDR3 on the DNA are not certain, so only TCRdb's listed CDR3 is given. CDR3 in amino acids: CASSFGAGGPYGYTF. The chain carries TRBV27 and TRBJ1-2. The CDR3 region is 15 residues in length, termini included. The germline V gene encodes CDR1 MNHEY and CDR2 SMNVEV (reference sequence).